This TCR beta chain was obtained from a study of blood T cell repertoires in COVID-19 (dated by TCRdb to the early 2020s). About the investigation overall: Samples from collaborators originated in the United States, Italy and Spain and spanned both the acute and convalescent phases of COVID-19. The material from the prospective study consisted of cDNA or gDNA derived from T cells, B-cell-depleted T cells, or PBMCs. The dataset comprised deeply sampled blood TCRbeta repertoires from subjects exposed to, actively infected with, or recovered from COVID-19. The repertoires were released in a freely available public database intended as a resource for research on the immune response to SARS-CoV-2. Samples came from the ongoing ImmuneRACE study (first 160 participants) plus 1,254 subjects from 6 global collaborators. A de-identified subject ID, COVID-19 status, age in years and sex were almost always included in the sample metadata. HLA class I and class II types, where available, came from metadata supplied by the sample provider rather than from assay-based typing. Broad study findings and their caveats: The quantity of clinical and demographic metadata differed by source and by participant and was supplied without curation.

One collaborating source in Seattle enrolled patients while the patients were actively infected and followed the patients over time throughout the course of disease. Each collaborating institution followed its own protocols to collect whole blood in K2EDTA tubes. For TCRbeta analysis, collaborators shipped samples as frozen whole blood, isolated PBMCs, or DNA extracted from either of those sample types. In the case of this clone: Its antigen specificity is not known. No much larger clonotype is one base removed from it; base qualities were not supplied.

The immunoSEQ Assay, a bias-controlled multiplex PCR, was used to amplify TCRbeta CDR3 regions from genomic DNA. On the authors' methods: Nucleated cell counts per sample were estimated from amplification of reference gene primers within the assay. To quantify the absolute abundance of each unique TCRbeta CDR3 rearrangement, sequence reads were collapsed and filtered. For each sample, productive Simpson clonality was calculated as the square root of Simpson's diversity index over productive rearrangements. Entries here come from immuneACCESS through TCRdb and include only in-frame sequences with V and J called. Some clones fail to appear in such tables; in the studies checked, an unresolved V gene covers under half of the shortfall, and the cause of the remainder is unknown. The DNA gave D and trimming, while V, J and clone size come from that table. This sample has 55,000 to 75,000 clones in its table, and more than 70% of those were observed once. The ten largest clones add up to about 15% of the sample.

Its CDR3 holds 16 amino acids, cysteine through phenylalanine. The entry retains the CDR3 DNA only, 48 bases that are in frame from base 1. V and J lose 0 bases and 5 bases, and a span of 15 bases separates them. CDR1 and CDR2 were assigned from the germline V gene as SGHRS and YFSETQ. Source material: peripheral blood. The source is a man aged 55 to 70 with COVID-19, enrolled during active disease. The chain uses TRBV5-1 and TRBJ2-1, with the identity of the D gene unclear. The CDR3 loop reads CASSLVWVEANNEQFF. The DNA sequence is TGCGCCAGCAGCTTGGTCTGGGTTGAGGCCAACAATGAGCAGTTCTTC.